This T cell receptor beta chain was profiled in a study of beta chain features in type 1 diabetes. Study-wide results and limits: For patients, the naive, central memory and Treg TCRB repertoires appeared more alike than for healthy donors. In all four CD4+ subsets, TCRB CDR3 length was significantly, moderately reduced in type 1 diabetes. VDJ junctions from type 1 diabetes patients carried fewer insertions and larger deletions.

As every portion of the isolated RNA was reverse transcribed, the sequencing read expressed TCRB transcripts. Measured with immunoSEQ multiplex PCR; TCRdb has only the in-frame clones, and not every one. The sample shows 600,000 to 750,000 clones, around 12% of them seen only once. This clone was found a few times. Antigen unknown. CDR1 SNHLY and CDR2 FYNNEI come from the germline V gene. CDR3 length equals 13 residues. Between the trimmed V and J ends, which lost 0 bases and 7 bases, there was a span of 7 bases. A CD45RO/CCR7/CD25/CD127/CD95/CD27 panel sorted naive, central memory, regulatory and stem cell-like memory CD4+ cells. Purity of each sorted population was above 95%.

Input material: naive CD4+ T cells from blood. This clonotype was sampled from a man in his thirties or forties with type 1 diabetes. V and J are TRBV2 and TRBJ1-5; D gene unclear. The CDR3 DNA sequence: TGTGCCAGCAGTGAAGCGAAAAAACAGCCCCAGCATTTT. Protein product: CASSEAKKQPQHF.